One sample yielded the 5 T cell receptor beta chains listed below, sequenced in a study of cytomegalovirus exposure and HLA in healthy donors (dated by TCRdb to 2016 to 2017). Preparation of the library involved the immunoSEQ multiplex PCR assay. The multiplex PCR relied on a mix of 60 forward primers for TCR Vbeta segments and 13 reverse primers for TCR Jbeta segments. This is the immuneACCESS table as TCRdb keeps it, with only in-frame sequences that have V and J called. A part of the clones is gone; compared with another copy, unresolved V genes explain less than half, and the rest is unexplained. A total of more than 90,000 clones appear in this sample, approximately 80% of them only once. The ten largest clones capture approximately 0.8% of the sample. The specimen sequenced was PBMCs. These receptors were taken from a woman aged 60 to 75 in good health and CMV-seronegative.

The chain couples TRBV29-1 to TRBJ2-1; 10 bases fit TRBD2. The V and J ends lost 2 bases and 7 bases, in that order; junction bases with no gene match: 8. Germline lookup yields CDR1 SQVTM and CDR2 ANQGSEA. The CDR3 consists of 15 residues. This chain's CDR3 is CSVERIAGGGNEQFF. The CDR3 coding sequence is TGCAGCGTTGAAAGGATAGCGGGAGGTGGTAATGAGCAGTTCTTC.

V usage is TRBV6-5 and J usage is TRBJ2-7; the match to TRBD2 covers 7 bases. Germline V gene data show CDR1 as MNHEY and CDR2 as SVGAGI. The junction had 11 bases not matched to a gene; V was cut back by 7 bases and J by 2 bases. The CDR3 is made up of 15 amino acids. The CDR3 loop reads CASTNDPGGTYEQYF. The CDR3, as DNA: TGTGCCAGCACTAACGACCCCGGGGGGACCTACGAGCAGTACTTC.

The genes are TRBV2 and TRBJ2-7; 8 bases map to TRBD1. Germline assignment: CDR1 SNHLY and CDR2 FYNNEI. V lost 3 bases and J lost 5; bases outside the gene matches: 6. The CDR3 runs to 14 residues. The DNA of the CDR3 is TGTGCCAGCAGTGAGGGCAGGGGGCAGGACGAGCAGTACTTC. The encoded protein is CASSEGRGQDEQYF.

This chain connects TRBV9 to TRBJ1-2, with TRBD1 identical over 9 bases. The germline V gene has CDR1 SGDLS and CDR2 YYNGEE. J was trimmed by 5 bases and V by 3 bases; bases with no gene match: 5. This CDR3 region has 14 residues. The CDR3 DNA reads TGTGCCAGCAGCGCAGGGACAGGGCGGTATGGCTACACCTTC. It specifies CASSAGTGRYGYTF.

The gene calls are TRBV9 and TRBJ1-2; 10 nucleotides agree with TRBD1. Germline assignment: CDR1 SGDLS and CDR2 YYNGEE. This CDR3 has 15 amino acids. J gave up 5 bases and V 4 bases, and 8 bases lay outside the gene matches. CDR3 in DNA: TGTGCCAGCAGCCCCCGACAGGGGGCCGTTTATGGCTACACCTTC. The encoded protein is CASSPRQGAVYGYTF.